The rows below give T cell receptor beta chains drawn from one sample of a study of OX40 agonist ivuxolimab in advanced cancers. Libraries were prepared by immunoSEQ multiplex PCR; TCRdb keeps only in-frame clonotypes and omits some of them. The table lists about 79,000 clones, about 90% of them singletons. The specimen comprised CD4+ or CD8+ T cells sorted from blood, sampled in a trial of the OX40 agonist ivuxolimab. The receptors shown here come from an adult with an advanced solid tumor such as melanoma, head and neck, liver or kidney cancer. CDR3s include the opening cysteine and the closing phenylalanine or tryptophan. A D gene is named only where the DNA matches it firmly. For some rows the clone size is stated as once, few or many, or as a class when expanded; others skip it.

V: TRBV5-1
J: TRBJ1-5
D: -
size: -
CDR3: CASSLDSNQPQHF
DNA: TGCGCCAGCAGCTTGGATTCGAATCAGCCCCAGCATTTT

V: TRBV4-2
J: TRBJ2-7
D: TRBD2
size: -
CDR3: CASSQDFSSGRGDEQYF
DNA: TGTGCCAGCAGCCAAGATTTCTCTAGCGGGAGAGGAGACGAGCAGTACTTC

V: TRBV7-2
J: TRBJ2-3
D: TRBD2
size: -
CDR3: CASGGGGTRSDTQYF
DNA: TGTGCCAGCGGCGGGGGAGGAACCCGATCAGATACGCAGTATTTT

V: TRBV11-2
J: TRBJ2-1
D: -
size: -
CDR3: CASSLGTGAGYNEQFF
DNA: TGTGCCAGCAGCTTAGGAACCGGTGCAGGTTACAATGAGCAGTTCTTC

V: TRBV10-3
J: TRBJ1-2
D: TRBD1
size: -
CDR3: CAISEAQGGGYTF
DNA: TGTGCCATCAGTGAAGCCCAGGGGGGTGGCTACACCTTC

V: TRBV28
J: TRBJ1-4
D: -
size: -
CDR3: CASSPRRATNEKLFF
DNA: TGTGCCAGCAGCCCTAGGCGTGCAACTAATGAAAAACTGTTTTTT

V: TRBV27
J: TRBJ2-2
D: -
size: -
CDR3: CASSLSFRDSGELFF
DNA: TGTGCCAGCAGTTTATCGTTCCGGGATAGCGGGGAGCTGTTTTTT

V: TRBV6-6
J: TRBJ1-3
D: TRBD1
size: -
CDR3: CASSSQQGSGNTIYF
DNA: TGTGCCAGCAGTTCCCAACAGGGGTCTGGAAACACCATATATTTT

V: TRBV11-2
J: TRBJ2-2
D: -
size: -
CDR3: CASSLGGSRVTGELFF
DNA: TGTGCCAGCAGCTTAGGAGGGAGCAGGGTCACCGGGGAGCTGTTCTTT

V: TRBV4-1
J: TRBJ2-7
D: -
size: once
CDR3: CASSQHSSFSYEQYF
DNA: TGCGCCAGCAGCCAACACAGCAGTTTCTCCTACGAGCAGTACTTC

V: TRBV6-6
J: TRBJ2-5
D: -
size: -
CDR3: CASSPERPLYF
DNA: TGTGCCAGCAGTCCTGAACGGCCTTTGTACTTC

V: TRBV6-1
J: TRBJ1-2
D: -
size: -
CDR3: CASREAGYGYTF
DNA: TGTGCCAGCAGAGAAGCTGGTTATGGCTACACCTTC

V: TRBV7-3
J: TRBJ2-3
D: -
size: few
CDR3: CASSLVPADTQYF
DNA: TGTGCCAGCAGCCTCGTACCGGCAGATACGCAGTATTTT

V: TRBV27
J: TRBJ1-1
D: TRBD1
size: -
CDR3: CASSLDRENTEAFF
DNA: TGTGCCAGCAGCTTGGACAGGGAGAACACTGAAGCTTTCTTT

V: TRBV2
J: TRBJ2-6
D: -
size: -
CDR3: CASTESGTGANVLTF
DNA: TGTGCCAGCACCGAGTCAGGGACAGGGGCCAACGTCCTGACTTTC

V: TRBV5-1
J: TRBJ2-3
D: -
size: once
CDR3: CASSSRGEDTQYF
DNA: TGCGCCAGCAGTTCTCGAGGGGAAGATACGCAGTATTTT

V: TRBV4-1
J: TRBJ2-3
D: -
size: -
CDR3: CASSPPGSLTDTQYF
DNA: TGCGCCAGCAGCCCTCCAGGATCACTCACAGATACGCAGTATTTT

V: TRBV28
J: TRBJ2-1
D: -
size: -
CDR3: CASSLLQGIGEQFF
DNA: TGTGCCAGCAGTTTACTACAGGGAATTGGTGAGCAGTTCTTC

V: TRBV11-2
J: TRBJ2-1
D: TRBD2
size: -
CDR3: CASSRTSASPYNEQFF
DNA: TGTGCCAGCAGCCGTACTAGCGCCAGTCCCTACAATGAGCAGTTCTTC

V: TRBV11-3
J: TRBJ2-1
D: -
size: few
CDR3: CASSLRAESSYNEQFF
DNA: TGTGCCAGCAGCTTAAGGGCGGAGAGCTCCTACAATGAGCAGTTCTTC

V: TRBV6-1
J: TRBJ1-2
D: -
size: -
CDR3: CAIWLQGPANYGYTF
DNA: TGTGCCATATGGCTCCAGGGCCCAGCTAACTATGGCTACACCTTC

V: TRBV28
J: TRBJ2-3
D: -
size: -
CDR3: CASSYTQGRGDTQYF
DNA: TGTGCCAGCAGTTATACACAGGGAAGAGGAGATACGCAGTATTTT

V: TRBV2
J: TRBJ1-5
D: -
size: -
CDR3: CASSGGPFGNQPQHF
DNA: TGTGCCAGCAGTGGCGGACCCTTTGGCAATCAGCCCCAGCATTTT

V: TRBV10-3
J: TRBJ2-7
D: -
size: -
CDR3: CAISEGIPTYEQYF
DNA: TGTGCCATCAGTGAAGGCATTCCCACCTACGAGCAGTACTTC

V: TRBV2
J: TRBJ2-2
D: -
size: -
CDR3: CASSTGPAAGELFF
DNA: TGTGCCAGCAGTACCGGGCCAGCCGCCGGGGAGCTGTTTTTT

V: TRBV7-8
J: TRBJ2-7
D: TRBD1
size: once
CDR3: CASSSGTGGFTYEQYF
DNA: TGTGCCAGCAGCTCGGGGACAGGGGGCTTCACCTACGAGCAGTACTTC

V: TRBV5-1
J: TRBJ2-7
D: TRBD2
size: -
CDR3: CASSLGFGDRGSYEQYF
DNA: TGCGCCAGCAGCTTGGGGTTCGGGGACCGCGGGAGCTACGAGCAGTACTTC

V: TRBV6-4
J: TRBJ2-7
D: -
size: -
CDR3: CASSEPHIVRGDYEQYF
DNA: TGTGCCAGCAGTGAGCCTCACATCGTGAGGGGGGACTACGAGCAGTACTTC

V: TRBV19
J: TRBJ2-3
D: TRBD2
size: -
CDR3: CASSGSGKAGDTQYF
DNA: TGTGCCAGTAGTGGTAGCGGGAAGGCGGGGGATACGCAGTATTTT

V: TRBV5-1
J: TRBJ2-5
D: TRBD2
size: few
CDR3: CASSRGGAGEETQYF
DNA: TGCGCCAGCAGCCGCGGGGGAGCGGGAGAAGAGACCCAGTACTTC

V: TRBV7-9
J: TRBJ2-1
D: TRBD1
size: -
CDR3: CASKKQGYNEQFF
DNA: TGTGCCAGCAAGAAACAGGGGTACAATGAGCAGTTCTTC

V: TRBV28
J: TRBJ1-2
D: -
size: once
CDR3: CASSLSRTYYGYTF
DNA: TGTGCCAGCAGTTTATCCAGAACCTACTATGGCTACACCTTC

V: TRBV2
J: TRBJ2-7
D: TRBD1
size: -
CDR3: CASRGQGSEQYF
DNA: TGTGCCAGCAGGGGACAGGGGTCCGAGCAGTACTTC

V: TRBV18
J: TRBJ1-1
D: -
size: -
CDR3: CASSPPAGTTEAFF
DNA: TGTGCCAGCTCCCCTCCCGCAGGGACCACTGAAGCTTTCTTT

V: TRBV18
J: TRBJ2-7
D: -
size: -
CDR3: CASSPPTQSYEQYF
DNA: TGTGCCAGCTCACCACCGACTCAATCCTACGAGCAGTACTTC

V: TRBV4-1
J: TRBJ2-3
D: -
size: -
CDR3: CASSQGTINTDTQYF
DNA: TGCGCCAGCAGCCAAGGGACTATAAACACAGATACGCAGTATTTT

V: TRBV4-1
J: TRBJ2-3
D: -
size: few
CDR3: CASSQAWDTQYF
DNA: TGCGCCAGCAGCCAAGCGTGGGATACGCAGTATTTT

V: TRBV7-8
J: TRBJ2-3
D: -
size: -
CDR3: CASSLAAVGTDTQYF
DNA: TGTGCCAGCAGCTTAGCTGCGGTTGGCACAGATACGCAGTATTTT

V: TRBV5-8
J: TRBJ1-4
D: TRBD1
size: -
CDR3: CASSRGQGEKLFF
DNA: TGTGCCAGCAGCCGGGGACAGGGGGAAAAACTGTTTTTT

V: TRBV29-1
J: TRBJ2-3
D: -
size: -
CDR3: CSVEGGFTDTQYF
DNA: TGCAGCGTCGAGGGGGGATTCACAGATACGCAGTATTTT

V: TRBV11-2
J: TRBJ2-3
D: -
size: -
CDR3: CASSFRQTGGADTQYF
DNA: TGTGCCAGCAGCTTCAGACAGACAGGAGGGGCAGATACGCAGTATTTT

V: TRBV2
J: TRBJ1-2
D: -
size: -
CDR3: CASTRDGGANYGYTF
DNA: TGTGCCAGCACCCGGGACGGCGGAGCTAACTATGGCTACACCTTC

V: TRBV6-5
J: TRBJ2-5
D: -
size: -
CDR3: CASSYGVGQETQYF
DNA: TGTGCCAGCAGTTACGGGGTGGGGCAAGAGACCCAGTACTTC

V: TRBV5-1
J: TRBJ2-4
D: -
size: -
CDR3: CASSLHRLGEDIQYF
DNA: TGCGCCAGCAGCTTGCACCGATTGGGAGAGGACATTCAGTACTTC

V: TRBV14
J: TRBJ2-1
D: TRBD2
size: -
CDR3: CASSPSGRYNEQFF
DNA: TGTGCCAGCAGCCCTAGCGGGAGGTACAATGAGCAGTTCTTC

V: TRBV2
J: TRBJ1-5
D: -
size: few
CDR3: CASNLDSNQPQHF
DNA: TGTGCCAGCAATCTCGACAGCAATCAGCCCCAGCATTTT

V: TRBV28
J: TRBJ1-1
D: -
size: -
CDR3: CASSFRSNMNTEAFF
DNA: TGTGCCAGCAGTTTTAGGTCTAACATGAACACTGAAGCTTTCTTT

V: TRBV29-1
J: TRBJ2-1
D: TRBD1
size: once
CDR3: CSVERTGQYNEQFF
DNA: TGCAGCGTTGAGAGGACAGGACAATACAATGAGCAGTTCTTC

V: TRBV9
J: TRBJ1-1
D: -
size: -
CDR3: CASSVDSHTEAFF
DNA: TGTGCCAGCAGCGTAGACAGCCATACTGAAGCTTTCTTT

V: TRBV18
J: TRBJ2-5
D: -
size: -
CDR3: CASSPESGRETQYF
DNA: TGTGCCAGCTCCCCCGAGTCAGGTCGAGAGACCCAGTACTTC